The 3 T cell receptor beta chains below come from one sample, sequenced in a study of beta chain features in type 1 diabetes. These receptors' targets are unknown. Broader study findings: Across all four CD4+ subsets, people with type 1 diabetes showed modestly shorter TCRB CDR3s.

Expressed TCRB transcripts were sequenced because the isolated RNA had all been reverse transcribed beforehand. TCRdb's copy holds only in-frame clones and misses some; the assay was immunoSEQ multiplex PCR. This sample has around 140,000 clones, with around 8.8% found just once. Material: central memory CD4+ T cells from blood. These TCRs come from a young man with type 1 diabetes.

This chain joins TRBV28 and TRBJ1-2; no clear D gene. This CDR3 region has 13 residues. V was pared by 5 bases and J by 1 base, with 8 bases between. From germline, CDR1 is MDHEN and CDR2 SYDVKM. The CDR3 DNA is TGTGCCAGCAGTCCCCGGGGTAACTATGGCTACACCTTC. Protein product: CASSPRGNYGYTF.

This chain connects TRBV27 to TRBJ2-1; D is uncertain. Germline V gene data show CDR1 as MNHEY and CDR2 as SMNVEV (reference sequence). The CDR3 is 12 amino acids. The V end was cut by 2 bases, the J end by 5 bases, with 4 bases between. DNA of the CDR3: TGTGCCAGCAGTTTAAAGCACAATGAGCAGTTCTTC. Translated: CASSLKHNEQFF.

V usage is TRBV30 and J usage is TRBJ2-1; D remains ambiguous. The CDR3 sequence is 16 residues long. Looked up from germline, CDR1 is GTSNPN and CDR2 is SVGIG (reference sequence). Trimming shortened V by 0 bases and J by 2 bases, and 14 bases separated the two germline ends. In DNA form, the CDR3 reads TGTGCCTGGAGTGTACGAGCGCCGTTAGCCTACAATGAGCAGTTCTTC. It specifies CAWSVRAPLAYNEQFF.